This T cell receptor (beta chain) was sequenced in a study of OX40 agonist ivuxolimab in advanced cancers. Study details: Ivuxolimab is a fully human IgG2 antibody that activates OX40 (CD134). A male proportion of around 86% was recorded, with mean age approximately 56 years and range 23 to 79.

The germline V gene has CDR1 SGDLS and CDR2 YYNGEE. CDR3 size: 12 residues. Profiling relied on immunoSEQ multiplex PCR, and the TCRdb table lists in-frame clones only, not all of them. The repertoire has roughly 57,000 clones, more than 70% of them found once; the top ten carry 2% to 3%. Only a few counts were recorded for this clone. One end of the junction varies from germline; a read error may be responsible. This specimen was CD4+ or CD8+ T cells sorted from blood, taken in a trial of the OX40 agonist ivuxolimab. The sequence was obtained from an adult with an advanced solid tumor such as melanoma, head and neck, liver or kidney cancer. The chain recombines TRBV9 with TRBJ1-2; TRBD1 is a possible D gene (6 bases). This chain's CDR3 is CASTVPPGQPAF. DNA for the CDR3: TGTGCCAGCACCGTCCCCCCGGGACAACCAGCCTTC.